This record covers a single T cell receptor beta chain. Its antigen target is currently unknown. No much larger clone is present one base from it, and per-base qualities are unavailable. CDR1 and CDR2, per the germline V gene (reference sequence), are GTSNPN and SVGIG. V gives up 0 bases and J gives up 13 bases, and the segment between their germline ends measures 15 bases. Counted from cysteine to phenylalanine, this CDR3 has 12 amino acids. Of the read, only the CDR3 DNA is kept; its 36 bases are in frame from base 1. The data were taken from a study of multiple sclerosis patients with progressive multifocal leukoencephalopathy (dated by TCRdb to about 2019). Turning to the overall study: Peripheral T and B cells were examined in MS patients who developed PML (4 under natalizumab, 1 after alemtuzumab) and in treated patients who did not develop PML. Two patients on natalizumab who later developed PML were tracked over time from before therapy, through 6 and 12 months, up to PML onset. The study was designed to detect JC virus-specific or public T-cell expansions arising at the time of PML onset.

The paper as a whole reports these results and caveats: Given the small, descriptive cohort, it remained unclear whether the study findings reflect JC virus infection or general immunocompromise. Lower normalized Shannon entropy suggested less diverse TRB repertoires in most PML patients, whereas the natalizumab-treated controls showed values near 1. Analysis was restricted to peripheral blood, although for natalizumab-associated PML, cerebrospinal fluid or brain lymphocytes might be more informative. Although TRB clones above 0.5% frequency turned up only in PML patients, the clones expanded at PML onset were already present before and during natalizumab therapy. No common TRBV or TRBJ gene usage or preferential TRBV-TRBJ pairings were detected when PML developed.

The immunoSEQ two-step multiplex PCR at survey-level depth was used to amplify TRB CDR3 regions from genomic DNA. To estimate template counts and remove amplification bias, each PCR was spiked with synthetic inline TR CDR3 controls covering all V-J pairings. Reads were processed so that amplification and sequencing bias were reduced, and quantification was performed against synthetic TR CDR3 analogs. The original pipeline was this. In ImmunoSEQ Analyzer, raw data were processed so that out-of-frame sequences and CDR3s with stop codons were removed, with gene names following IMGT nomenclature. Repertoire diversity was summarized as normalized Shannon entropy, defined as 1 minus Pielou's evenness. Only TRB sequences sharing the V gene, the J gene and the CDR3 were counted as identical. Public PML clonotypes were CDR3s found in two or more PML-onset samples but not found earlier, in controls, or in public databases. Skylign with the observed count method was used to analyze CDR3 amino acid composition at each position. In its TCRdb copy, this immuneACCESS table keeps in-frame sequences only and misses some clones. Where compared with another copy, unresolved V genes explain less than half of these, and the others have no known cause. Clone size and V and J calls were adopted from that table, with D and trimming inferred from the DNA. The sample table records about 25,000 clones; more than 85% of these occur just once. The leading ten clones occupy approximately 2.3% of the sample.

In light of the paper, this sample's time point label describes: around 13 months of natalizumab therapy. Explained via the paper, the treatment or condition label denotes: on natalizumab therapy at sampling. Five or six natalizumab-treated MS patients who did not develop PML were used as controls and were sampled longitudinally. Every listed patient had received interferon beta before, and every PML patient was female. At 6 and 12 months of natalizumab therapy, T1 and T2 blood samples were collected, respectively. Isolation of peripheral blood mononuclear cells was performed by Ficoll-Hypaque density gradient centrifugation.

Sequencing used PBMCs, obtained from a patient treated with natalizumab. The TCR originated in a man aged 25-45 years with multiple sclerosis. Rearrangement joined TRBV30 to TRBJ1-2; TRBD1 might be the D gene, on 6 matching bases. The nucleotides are TGTGCCTGGAGTGTACCCTCGCAGGGGTTCACCTTC. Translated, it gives CAWSVPSQGFTF.